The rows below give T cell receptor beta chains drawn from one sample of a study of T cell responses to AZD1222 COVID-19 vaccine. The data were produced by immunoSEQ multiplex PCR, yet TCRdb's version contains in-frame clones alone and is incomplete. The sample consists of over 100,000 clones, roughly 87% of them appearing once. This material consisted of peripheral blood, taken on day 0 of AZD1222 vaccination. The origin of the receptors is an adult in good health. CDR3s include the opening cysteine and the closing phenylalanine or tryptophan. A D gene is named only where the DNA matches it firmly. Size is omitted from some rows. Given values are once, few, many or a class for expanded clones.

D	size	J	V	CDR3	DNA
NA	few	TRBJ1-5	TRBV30	CAWSVHGAQPQHF	TGTGCCTGGAGTGTACATGGGGCTCAGCCCCAGCATTTT
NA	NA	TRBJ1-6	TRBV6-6	CASSYTGSSYNSPLHF	TGTGCCAGCAGTTACACAGGAAGCTCCTATAATTCACCCCTCCACTTT
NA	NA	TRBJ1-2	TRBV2	CASSEKGIGEVNGYTF	TGTGCCAGCAGTGAAAAAGGAATCGGAGAGGTGAACGGCTACACCTTC
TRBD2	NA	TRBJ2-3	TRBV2	CATRDGGGSTDTQYF	TGTGCCACCCGGGACGGCGGGGGAAGCACAGATACGCAGTATTTT
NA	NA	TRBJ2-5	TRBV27	CASSPGDTQYQETQYF	TGTGCCAGCAGTCCCGGGGACACCCAGTACCAAGAGACCCAGTACTTC
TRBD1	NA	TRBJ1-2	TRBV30	CAWLGEGQGAYYGYTF	TGTGCCTGGCTTGGGGAGGGACAGGGGGCTTACTATGGCTACACCTTC
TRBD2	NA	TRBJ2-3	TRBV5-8	CASSLGLAGAIDTQYF	TGTGCCAGCAGCTTAGGACTAGCGGGGGCTATAGATACGCAGTATTTT
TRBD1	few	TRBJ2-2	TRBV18	CASSLTGGAGELFF	TGTGCCAGCTCACTCACAGGGGGCGCCGGGGAGCTGTTTTTT
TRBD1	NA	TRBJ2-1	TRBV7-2	CASSVRDSYNEQFF	TGTGCCAGCAGCGTCCGGGACAGTTACAATGAGCAGTTCTTC
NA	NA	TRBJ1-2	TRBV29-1	CSVVVSYGYTF	TGCAGCGTTGTGGTCAGTTATGGCTACACCTTC
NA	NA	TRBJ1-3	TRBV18	CASSPTDSGNTIYF	TGTGCCAGCTCACCGACGGACTCTGGAAACACCATATATTTT
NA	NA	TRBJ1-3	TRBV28	CASILGGGGNTIYF	TGTGCCAGCATATTGGGGGGAGGTGGAAACACCATATATTTT
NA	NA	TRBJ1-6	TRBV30	CAWSVASPGGFSSPLHF	TGTGCCTGGAGTGTGGCGTCCCCCGGGGGTTTCAGTTCACCCCTCCACTTT
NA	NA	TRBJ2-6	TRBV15	CATSRDRTTGRSGANVLTF	TGTGCCACCAGCAGAGATCGTACGACAGGCCGCTCTGGGGCCAACGTCCTGACTTTC
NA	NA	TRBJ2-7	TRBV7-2	CASSLWGSSYEQYF	TGTGCCAGCAGCTTATGGGGCAGCTCCTACGAGCAGTACTTC
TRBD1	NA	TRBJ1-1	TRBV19	CASSLGTGTDNTEAFF	TGTGCCAGTAGTCTGGGGACCGGGACAGACAACACTGAAGCTTTCTTT
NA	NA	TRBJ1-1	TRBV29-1	CSVDNGPNTEAFF	TGCAGCGTTGATAACGGCCCGAACACTGAAGCTTTCTTT
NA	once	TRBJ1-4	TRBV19	CASSLRRKVNEKLFF	TGTGCCAGTAGTCTTCGACGGAAGGTTAATGAAAAACTGTTTTTT
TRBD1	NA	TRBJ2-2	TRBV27	CASSLKDRGSSNTGELFF	TGTGCCAGCAGTTTAAAGGACAGGGGTTCTTCGAACACCGGGGAGCTGTTTTTT
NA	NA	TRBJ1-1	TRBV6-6	CASSYSLNRNTEAFF	TGTGCCAGCAGTTACTCGTTGAATAGAAACACTGAAGCTTTCTTT
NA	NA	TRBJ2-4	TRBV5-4	CASSFVRHSWHSNIQYF	TGTGCCAGCAGCTTCGTGAGACATTCCTGGCATTCAAACATTCAGTACTTC
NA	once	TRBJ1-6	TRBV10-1	CASSGRNSPLHF	TGCGCCAGCAGTGGACGTAATTCACCCCTCCACTTT